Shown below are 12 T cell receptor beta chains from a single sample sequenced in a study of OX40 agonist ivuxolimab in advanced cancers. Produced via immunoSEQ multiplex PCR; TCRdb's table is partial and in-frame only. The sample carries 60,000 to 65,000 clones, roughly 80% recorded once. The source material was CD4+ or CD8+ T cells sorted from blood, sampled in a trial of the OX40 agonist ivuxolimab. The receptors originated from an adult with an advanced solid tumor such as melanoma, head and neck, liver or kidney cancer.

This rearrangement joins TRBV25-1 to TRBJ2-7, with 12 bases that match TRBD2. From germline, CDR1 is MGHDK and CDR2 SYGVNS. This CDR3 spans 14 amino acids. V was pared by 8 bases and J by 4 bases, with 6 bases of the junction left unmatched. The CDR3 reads CASSGTSGPYEQYF. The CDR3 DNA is TGTGCCAGCTCAGGGACTAGCGGGCCTTACGAGCAGTACTTC.

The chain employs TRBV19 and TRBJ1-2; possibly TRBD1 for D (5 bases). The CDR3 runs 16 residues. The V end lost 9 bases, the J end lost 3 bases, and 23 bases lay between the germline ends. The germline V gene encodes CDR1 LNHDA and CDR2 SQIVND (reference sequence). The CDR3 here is CASRPSPAGGDYGYTF. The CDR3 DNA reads TGTGCCAGCCGCCCTTCACCCGCAGGAGGGGACTATGGCTACACCTTC.

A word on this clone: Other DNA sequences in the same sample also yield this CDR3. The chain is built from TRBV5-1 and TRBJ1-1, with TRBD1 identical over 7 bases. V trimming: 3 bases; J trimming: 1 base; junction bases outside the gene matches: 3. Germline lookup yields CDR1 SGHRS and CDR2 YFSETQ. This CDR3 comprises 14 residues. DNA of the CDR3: TGCGCCAGCAGCTCGGGACAGCCGAACACTGAAGCTTTCTTT. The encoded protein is CASSSGQPNTEAFF.

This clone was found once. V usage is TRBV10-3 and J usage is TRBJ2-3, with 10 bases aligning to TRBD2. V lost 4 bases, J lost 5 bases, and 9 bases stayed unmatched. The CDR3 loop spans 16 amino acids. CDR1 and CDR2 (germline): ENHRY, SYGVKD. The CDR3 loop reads CAISGASGSGIDTQYF. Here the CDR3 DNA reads TGTGCCATCAGTGGGGCTAGCGGGAGCGGGATAGATACGCAGTATTTT.

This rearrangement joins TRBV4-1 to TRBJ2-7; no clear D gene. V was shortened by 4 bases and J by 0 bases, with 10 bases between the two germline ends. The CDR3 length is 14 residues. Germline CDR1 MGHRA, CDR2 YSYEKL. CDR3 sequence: CASSLEQPSYEQYF. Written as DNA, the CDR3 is TGCGCCAGCAGCCTTGAGCAACCCTCCTACGAGCAGTACTTC.

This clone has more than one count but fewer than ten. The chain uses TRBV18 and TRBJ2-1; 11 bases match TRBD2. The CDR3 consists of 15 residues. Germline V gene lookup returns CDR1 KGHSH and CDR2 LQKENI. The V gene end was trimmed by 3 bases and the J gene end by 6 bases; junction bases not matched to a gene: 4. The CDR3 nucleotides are TGTGCCAGCTCACCGCTAGCGGGGGGTCGCAATGAGCAGTTCTTC. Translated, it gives CASSPLAGGRNEQFF.

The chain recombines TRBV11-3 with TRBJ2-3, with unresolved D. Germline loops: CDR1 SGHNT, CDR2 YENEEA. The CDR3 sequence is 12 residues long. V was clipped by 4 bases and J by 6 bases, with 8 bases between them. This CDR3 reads CASSSIGDTQYF. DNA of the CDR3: TGTGCCAGCAGCTCGATTGGGGATACGCAGTATTTT.

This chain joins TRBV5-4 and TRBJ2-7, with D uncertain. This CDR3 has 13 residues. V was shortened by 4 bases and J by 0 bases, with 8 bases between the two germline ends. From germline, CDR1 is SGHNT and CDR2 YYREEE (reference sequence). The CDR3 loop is CASSLQSSYEQYV. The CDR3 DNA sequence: TGTGCCAGCAGCCTACAAAGCTCCTACGAGCAGTACGTC.

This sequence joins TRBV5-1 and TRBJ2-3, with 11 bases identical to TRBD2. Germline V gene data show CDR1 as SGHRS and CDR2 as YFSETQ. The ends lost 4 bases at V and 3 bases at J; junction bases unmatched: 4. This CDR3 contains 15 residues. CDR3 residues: CASSTSGSLTDTQYF. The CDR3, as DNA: TGCGCCAGCAGCACTAGCGGGAGCTTAACAGATACGCAGTATTTT.

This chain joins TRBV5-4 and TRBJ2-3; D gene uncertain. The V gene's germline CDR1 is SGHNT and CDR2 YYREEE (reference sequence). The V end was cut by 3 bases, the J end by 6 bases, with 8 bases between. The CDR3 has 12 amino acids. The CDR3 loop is CASSSSADTQYF. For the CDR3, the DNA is TGTGCCAGCAGCTCGTCCGCGGATACGCAGTATTTT. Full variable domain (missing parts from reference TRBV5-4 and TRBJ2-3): ETGVTQSPTHLIKTRGQQVTLRCSSQSGHNTVSWYQQALGQGPQFIFQYYREEENGRGNFPPRFSGLQFPNYSSELNVNALELDDSALYLCASSSSADTQYFGPGTRLTVL.

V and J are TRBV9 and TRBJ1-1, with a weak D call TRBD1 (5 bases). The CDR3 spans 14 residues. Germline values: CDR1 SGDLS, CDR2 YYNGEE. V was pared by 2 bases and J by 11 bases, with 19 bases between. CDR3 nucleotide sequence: TGTGCCAGCAGCGTGGGGCAGCTCCTCCGTCGGGCTTTCTTT. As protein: CASSVGQLLRRAFF.

CDR3 bases: TGTGCCAGCAGTCGGACAGGGAAGCAGCCCCAGCATTTT. It specifies CASSRTGKQPQHF. This chain joins TRBV6-5 and TRBJ1-5; 8 bases are shared with TRBD1. V gave up 5 bases and J gave up 7 bases; unmatched junction bases: 4. CDR3 size: 13 residues. The germline V gene has CDR1 MNHEY and CDR2 SVGAGI.